What follows are 27 T cell receptor beta chains derived from one specimen sequenced in a study of OX40 agonist ivuxolimab in advanced cancers. Using immunoSEQ multiplex PCR, the repertoire was profiled, and TCRdb retains in-frame clones only, with some absent. The sample has roughly 67,000 clones, about 88% seen once. Specimen: CD4+ or CD8+ T cells sorted from blood, collected in a trial of the OX40 agonist ivuxolimab. All receptors come from an adult with an advanced solid tumor such as melanoma, head and neck, liver or kidney cancer.

The chain combines TRBV5-1 with TRBJ2-5, with 8 bases that match TRBD1. Germline V gives CDR1 SGHRS, CDR2 YFSETQ. After removal of 2 bases from V and 10 bases from J, the junction contained 13 bases not matched to a gene. The CDR3 totals 15 residues. The CDR3 here is CASSFFTGGLMDQYF. DNA for the CDR3: TGCGCCAGCAGCTTTTTTACAGGGGGGTTGATGGACCAGTACTTC.

The CDR3 nucleotides are TGTGCCAGCAGAGCCCGATACAATAGCAATCAGCCCCAGCATTTT. This codes for CASRARYNSNQPQHF. The rearrangement joins TRBV4-2 to TRBJ1-5; no reliable D call. V lost 6 bases to trimming and J lost 0 bases, with 12 bases between them. In germline, CDR1 is LGHNA, CDR2 YNFKEQ. The CDR3 is 15 residues long.

This chain links TRBV10-3 with TRBJ2-7, with D tentatively TRBD1 (7 bases). The ends were cut back, 6 bases at V and 5 bases at J, with 17 bases in the middle. CDR3 length: 14 amino acids. Germline values: CDR1 ENHRY, CDR2 SYGVKD. The CDR3 DNA sequence: TGTGCCATCAGGACTAGGACAGGTTCCGACGAGCAGTACTTC. This translates into CAIRTRTGSDEQYF.

V and J are TRBV5-5 and TRBJ2-5; 8 nucleotides match TRBD1. V dropped 5 bases and J dropped 5; count of bases not matched to a gene: 5. CDR3 length: 13 residues. Germline values: CDR1 SGHKS, CDR2 YYEKEE (reference sequence). The CDR3 loop reads CASSTGGLETQYF. CDR3 DNA: TGTGCCAGCAGTACAGGGGGATTGGAGACCCAGTACTTC.

CDR3 in DNA: TGTGCCAGTAGTATCCGGCCGCGGACAGGGGAGAACATTCAGTACTTC. Residues: CASSIRPRTGENIQYF. The rearrangement links TRBV19 to TRBJ2-4; 9 bases are shared with TRBD1. There are 16 residues in the CDR3. The trim removed 3 bases at V and 7 bases at J, leaving 10 bases unmatched. Germline lookup yields CDR1 LNHDA and CDR2 SQIVND (reference sequence).

The genes are TRBV19 and TRBJ1-1; D is unresolved. Trimming removed 3 bases from V and 0 bases from J, with 29 bases in between. The V gene's germline CDR1 is LNHDA and CDR2 SQIVND (reference sequence). The CDR3 consists of 21 residues. CDR3 in amino acids: CASSIFIRLREQKIMNTEAFF. CDR3 bases: TGTGCCAGTAGTATTTTTATTAGGTTACGGGAACAGAAGATCATGAACACTGAAGCTTTCTTT.

CDR3 sequence (DNA): TGTGCCAGCAGCCCAGGGCAGGGTCCTTACGAGCAGTACTTC. Its translation is CASSPGQGPYEQYF. The chain joins TRBV7-6 to TRBJ2-7, with D possibly being TRBD1 (5 bases). The germline gives CDR1 SGHVS, CDR2 FNYEAQ. The CDR3 is 14 amino acids. The V end lost 5 bases, the J end lost 4 bases, and 15 bases lay between the germline ends. The entire variable domain, with the rest obtained from reference TRBV7-6 and TRBJ2-7, is as follows: GAGVSQSPRYKVTKRGQDVALRCDPISGHVSLYWYRQALGQGPEFLTYFNYEAQQDKSGLPNDRFSAERPEGSISTLTIQRTEQRDSAMYRCASSPGQGPYEQYFGPGTRLTVT.

This sequence joins TRBV6-1 and TRBJ1-2, with no clear D. CDR3 size: 15 residues. Looked up from germline, CDR1 is MNHNS and CDR2 is SASEGT. V shed 2 bases and J shed 8 bases, with 18 bases lying between them. CDR3 loop: CASSESSDTRRGYTF. CDR3 DNA sequence: TGTGCCAGCAGTGAATCTTCAGACACCCGGCGAGGCTACACCTTC.

The V call is TRBV2, the J call TRBJ1-4, with TRBD1 matching 8 bases. This CDR3 spans 13 amino acids. V shed 2 bases, J shed 14 bases, and the junction held 7 bases outside the gene matches. Germline V gene lookup returns CDR1 SNHLY and CDR2 FYNNEI. Written as DNA, the CDR3 is TGTGCCAGCAGTGAATTTGGGACAGGACGTCTGTTTTTT. This codes for CASSEFGTGRLFF.

This clone was observed a few times. V is TRBV2 and J is TRBJ1-3; D not resolved. The V gene lost 6 bases and the J gene lost 0 bases, with 15 bases spanning the gap. Germline loops: CDR1 SNHLY, CDR2 FYNNEI. This CDR3 has 16 amino acids. The CDR3 is CASRAGQANSGNTIYF. CDR3 bases: TGTGCCAGCAGGGCCGGGCAGGCCAACTCTGGAAACACCATATATTTT.

This chain connects TRBV5-4 to TRBJ1-6; TRBD1 aligns across 7 bases. The CDR3 sequence is 16 residues long. Germline lookup yields CDR1 SGHNT and CDR2 YYREEE (reference sequence). Trimming took 4 bases from V and 6 from J; bases not matched to a gene: 10. CDR3 loop: CASSRMGQTTNSPLHF. In DNA, the CDR3 is TGTGCCAGCAGCCGAATGGGACAGACAACTAATTCACCCCTCCACTTT.

V usage is TRBV28 and J usage is TRBJ2-7, with TRBD1 matching 8 bases. V was clipped by 5 bases and J by 6 bases; unmatched bases: 15. The CDR3 runs 16 residues. Germline values: CDR1 MDHEN, CDR2 SYDVKM. Here the CDR3 reads CASSTFGVQGVSEQYF. The CDR3 coding sequence is TGTGCCAGCAGTACATTCGGGGTACAGGGGGTCTCCGAGCAGTACTTC.

As DNA, the CDR3 is TGCACCAGCTCCTGGACAGACCAAGCCAAAAACATTCAGTACTTC. Translation gives CTSSWTDQAKNIQYF. The chain carries TRBV1 and TRBJ2-4; the table assigns TRBD1, which was not confirmed against the DNA. TRBV1 is an annotated pseudogene. The length of the CDR3 is 15 residues.

The chain carries TRBV29-1 and TRBJ2-1; TRBD2 agrees at 11 bases. V lost 7 bases and J lost 4; bases outside the gene matches: 3. The CDR3 length is 13 residues. Germline CDR1 SQVTM, CDR2 ANQGSEA. The CDR3 DNA is TGCAGCGGGACTAGCGGGTTTTACAATGAGCAGTTCTTC. It codes for CSGTSGFYNEQFF.

The table lists this clone with a count of one. The rearrangement joins TRBV4-1 to TRBJ1-1, with D uncertain. Germline V gene lookup returns CDR1 MGHRA and CDR2 YSYEKL. The CDR3 runs 14 residues. Trimming took 1 base from V and 3 from J, leaving 9 bases between them. The CDR3 bases are TGCGCCAGCAGCCAAGTCCATGACTACACTGAAGCTTTCTTT. This codes for CASSQVHDYTEAFF.

This sequence joins TRBV6-6 and TRBJ2-3; 9 positions agree with TRBD2. The CDR3 spans 13 residues. From germline, CDR1 is MNHNY and CDR2 SVGAGI (reference sequence). Unmatched junction bases numbered 7, after V lost 11 bases and J lost 4 bases. The CDR3 bases are TGTGCCGGTCGGCAGCGGGGGGCAGATACGCAGTATTTT. Amino acid sequence: CAGRQRGADTQYF.

The chain links TRBV6-6 to TRBJ1-2; tentative D call: TRBD1 (6 bases). This CDR3 has 14 amino acids. The V gene lost 10 bases and the J gene lost 5 bases, with 20 bases spanning the gap. Germline assignment: CDR1 MNHNY and CDR2 SVGAGI (reference sequence). The CDR3 here is CATVGSRDNYGYTF. CDR3 in DNA: TGTGCCACTGTTGGCTCCCGGGACAATTATGGCTACACCTTC.

V and J are TRBV30 and TRBJ2-3; no clear D gene. This CDR3 has 12 amino acids. Trimming took off 2 bases at V and 0 bases at J, with 3 bases between the two ends. Looked up from germline, CDR1 is GTSNPN and CDR2 is SVGIG (reference sequence). The CDR3 bases are TGTGCCTGGAGTTCCAGCACAGATACGCAGTATTTT. Translating it yields CAWSSSTDTQYF. Full variable domain (remainder filled in from reference TRBV30 and TRBJ2-3): SQTIHQWPATLVQPVGSPLSLECTVEGTSNPNLYWYRQAAGRGLQLLFYSVGIGQISSEVPQNLSASRPQDRQFILSSKKLLLSDSGFYLCAWSSSTDTQYFGPGTRLTVL.

The DNA for the CDR3 is TGTGCCAGCCAACAAGGGAATCAGCCCCAGCATTTT. Its protein is CASQQGNQPQHF. The chain carries TRBV5-4 and TRBJ1-5; D gene uncertain. Trimming left V 7 bases short and J 4 bases short, with 9 bases between. Germline-derived CDR1 and CDR2 are SGHNT and YYREEE (reference sequence). The CDR3 extends over 12 amino acids.

The chain carries TRBV4-1 and TRBJ2-3, with 7 bases aligning to TRBD1. V dropped 1 base and J dropped 4; count of bases not matched to a gene: 5. The CDR3 totals 15 residues. Germline V gene sequence: CDR1 MGHRA, CDR2 YSYEKL. The CDR3 coding sequence is TGCGCCAGCAGCCAAGCGGGACAGCAAGCAGATACGCAGTATTTT. Translated, it gives CASSQAGQQADTQYF.

The chain uses TRBV18 and TRBJ1-1, with no clear D. CDR1 is KGHSH and CDR2 is LQKENI in the germline V gene. Trimming removed 1 base from V and 5 bases from J, with 2 bases in between. The CDR3 covers 11 residues. The CDR3 nucleotides read TGTGCCAGCTCACCACGTACTGAAGCTTTCTTT. This sequence encodes CASSPRTEAFF. Using reference TRBV18 and TRBJ1-1 for the parts outside the CDR3, the full variable domain is NAGVMQNPRHLVRRRGQEARLRCSPMKGHSHVYWYRQLPEEGLKFMVYLQKENIIDESGMPKERFSAEFPKEGPSILRIQQVVRGDSAAYFCASSPRTEAFFGQGTRLTVV.

J is TRBJ2-1 and V is TRBV5-5; 8 nucleotides line up with TRBD2. J gave up 10 bases and V 1 base, and 10 bases lay outside the gene matches. This CDR3 comprises 15 residues. The germline gives CDR1 SGHKS, CDR2 YYEKEE (reference sequence). CDR3 residues: CASSLSSSGGAEQFF. Written as DNA, the CDR3 is TGTGCCAGCAGCTTGTCCTCGTCGGGGGGGGCCGAGCAGTTCTTC.

V usage is TRBV9 and J usage is TRBJ2-1, with 7 bases fitting TRBD2. V was clipped by 3 bases and J by 7 bases; unmatched bases: 1. This CDR3 region has 12 residues. Germline assignment: CDR1 SGDLS and CDR2 YYNGEE. CDR3 in DNA: TGTGCCAGCAGCGCCGGGGGGAATGAGCAGTTCTTC. Amino acids: CASSAGGNEQFF. Full variable domain (missing parts from reference TRBV9 and TRBJ2-1): DSGVTQTPKHLITATGQRVTLRCSPRSGDLSVYWYQQSLDQGLQFLIQYYNGEERAKGNILERFSAQQFPDLHSELNLSSLELGDSALYFCASSAGGNEQFFGPGTRLTVL.

The chain has TRBV11-2 and TRBJ2-2; D possibly corresponds to TRBD1 (5 bases). Trimming removed 1 base at V and 1 base at J, with 10 bases between. The CDR3 loop spans 16 amino acids. Germline values: CDR1 SGHAT, CDR2 FQNNGV. In DNA, the CDR3 is TGTGCCAGCAGCTTAGGTGGGGCCCGGAACACCGGGGAGCTGTTTTTT. Its protein product is CASSLGGARNTGELFF.

This chain uses TRBV9 with TRBJ2-7, with 8 bases fitting TRBD1. V lost 4 bases and J lost 2; bases outside the gene matches: 8. The CDR3 contains 15 residues. Germline V gene lookup returns CDR1 SGDLS and CDR2 YYNGEE. The CDR3, as DNA: TGTGCCAGCAGCAAACAAGGGACAGGCCCCTACGAGCAGTACTTC. It is translated as CASSKQGTGPYEQYF. Variable domain in full (rest from reference TRBV9 and TRBJ2-7): DSGVTQTPKHLITATGQRVTLRCSPRSGDLSVYWYQQSLDQGLQFLIQYYNGEERAKGNILERFSAQQFPDLHSELNLSSLELGDSALYFCASSKQGTGPYEQYFGPGTRLTVT.

This clone appeared a single time. This chain links TRBV5-5 with TRBJ2-7, with 8 bases aligning to TRBD1. The J segment lost 5 bases and the V segment lost 3 bases, leaving 1 base of the junction unmatched. Germline V gene sequence: CDR1 SGHKS, CDR2 YYEKEE (reference sequence). The CDR3 has 12 residues. The CDR3: CASSSTGDEQYF. The DNA of the CDR3 is TGTGCCAGCAGCTCGACAGGGGACGAGCAGTACTTC.

Written as DNA, the CDR3 is TGCGCCAGCAGCCAAGAATCGCGGGGCGGCCCCCCTCAGTACTTC. Its translation: CASSQESRGGPPQYF. J is TRBJ2-7 and V is TRBV4-1; weak D call: TRBD2 (6 bases). The CDR3 runs to 15 residues. CDR1 and CDR2 (germline): MGHRA, YSYEKL. Trimming removed 0 bases at V and 10 bases at J, with 19 bases between.